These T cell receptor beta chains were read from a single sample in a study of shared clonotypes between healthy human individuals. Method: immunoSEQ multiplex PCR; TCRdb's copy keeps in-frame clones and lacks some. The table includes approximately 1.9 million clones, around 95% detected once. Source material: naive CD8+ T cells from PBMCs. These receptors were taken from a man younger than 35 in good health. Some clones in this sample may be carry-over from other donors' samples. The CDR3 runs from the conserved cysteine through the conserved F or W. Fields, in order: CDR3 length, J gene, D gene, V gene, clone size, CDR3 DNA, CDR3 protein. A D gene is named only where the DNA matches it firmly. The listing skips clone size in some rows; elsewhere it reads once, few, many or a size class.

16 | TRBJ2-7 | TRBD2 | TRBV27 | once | TGTGCCAGCAGAGGGACTAGCGGATTGAGCTCCTACGAGCAGTACTTC | CASRGTSGLSSYEQYF
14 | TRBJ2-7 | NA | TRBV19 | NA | TGTGCCAGTAGTATAACGGGCAGTTACTACGAGCAGTACTTC | CASSITGSYYEQYF
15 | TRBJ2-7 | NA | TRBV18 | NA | TGTGCCAGCTCACCGGGTAGAGGGATTAGCTACGAGCAGTACTTC | CASSPGRGISYEQYF
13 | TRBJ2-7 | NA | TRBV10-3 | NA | TGTGCCATCAGGGCAGGGAACTCCTACGAGCAGTACTTC | CAIRAGNSYEQYF
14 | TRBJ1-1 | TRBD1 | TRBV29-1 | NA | TGCAGCGTCCCCTGGGACAGCCCGAACACTGAAGCTTTCTTT | CSVPWDSPNTEAFF
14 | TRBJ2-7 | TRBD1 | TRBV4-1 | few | TGCGCCAGCAGCGAACGGCAGGGGGCCTACGAGCAGTACTTC | CASSERQGAYEQYF
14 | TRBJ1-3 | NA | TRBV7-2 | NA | TGTGCCAGCAGCTTACCGACATCTGGAAACACCATATATTTT | CASSLPTSGNTIYF
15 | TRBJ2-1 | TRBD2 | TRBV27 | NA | TGTGCCAGCAGTTCCAAGAGGGAGGGCCGGAATGAGCAGTTCTTC | CASSSKREGRNEQFF
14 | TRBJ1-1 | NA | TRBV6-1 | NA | TGTGCCAGCAGTTATACAGGAGAGGGAACTGAAGCTTTCTTT | CASSYTGEGTEAFF
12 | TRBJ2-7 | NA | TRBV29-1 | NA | TGCAGCGTACAGGGTCGAGCTAACGAGCAGTACTTC | CSVQGRANEQYF
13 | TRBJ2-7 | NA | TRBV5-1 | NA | TGCGCCAGCGCGGGACAGCCACTCTACGAGCAGTACTTC | CASAGQPLYEQYF
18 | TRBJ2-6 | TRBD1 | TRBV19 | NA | TGTGCCAGTAGTGCCGTAGGGGCAGGGGGCTCTGGGGCCAACGTCCTGACTTTC | CASSAVGAGGSGANVLTF
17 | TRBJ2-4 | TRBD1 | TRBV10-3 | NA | TGTGCTATAGGGCCTTTTTTGGACAGGGCGAACAAAAACATTCAGTACTTC | CAIGPFLDRANKNIQYF
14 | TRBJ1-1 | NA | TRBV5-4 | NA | TGTGCCAGCAGCTATAAGGGGGGCGACACTGAAGCTTTCTTT | CASSYKGGDTEAFF
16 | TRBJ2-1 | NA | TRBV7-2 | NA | TGTGCCAGCACCGACGGGGTGCGGGGGCGGGTTGATGAGCAGTTCTTC | CASTDGVRGRVDEQFF
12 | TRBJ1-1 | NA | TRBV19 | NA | TGTGCCAGTAGCCGGGGGCCAAATGAAGCTTTCTTT | CASSRGPNEAFF
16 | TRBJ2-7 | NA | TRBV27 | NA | TGTGCCAGCAGTTTACTGGGTCCGGCTAACCCGGTTGAGCAGTACTTC | CASSLLGPANPVEQYF
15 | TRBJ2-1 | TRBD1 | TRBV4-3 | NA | TGCGCCAGCAGCCAAGATAGGGGGCAGTTCAATGAGCAGTTCTTC | CASSQDRGQFNEQFF
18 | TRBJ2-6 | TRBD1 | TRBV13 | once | TGTGCCAGCAGCCCCAGGGGGCTCGGGGAATCTGGGGCCAACGTCCTGACTTTC | CASSPRGLGESGANVLTF
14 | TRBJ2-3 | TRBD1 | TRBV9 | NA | TGTGCCAGCAGCGTACAGGGGGCGGTAGATACGCAGTATTTT | CASSVQGAVDTQYF
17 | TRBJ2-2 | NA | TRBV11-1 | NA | TGTGCCAGCAGCTTAGTGGGGGCGAGGTACCTGGCCGGGGAGCTGTTTTTT | CASSLVGARYLAGELFF
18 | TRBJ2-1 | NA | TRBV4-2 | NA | TGTGCCAGCAGCCAAGATTTCGGGCCGGCGGGAACAATCGATGAGCAGTTCTTC | CASSQDFGPAGTIDEQFF
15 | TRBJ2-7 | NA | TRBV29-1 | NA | TGCAGCGTTGAAGAGGTTCGGACAAACGCCTACGAGCAGTACTTC | CSVEEVRTNAYEQYF
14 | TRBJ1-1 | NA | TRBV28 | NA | TGTGCCAGCAGTTTGGGCAGGGGGAACACTGAAGCTTTCTTT | CASSLGRGNTEAFF
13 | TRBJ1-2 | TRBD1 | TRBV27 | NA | TGTGCCAGCAGATTCGGGACAGGCGATGGCTACACCTTC | CASRFGTGDGYTF
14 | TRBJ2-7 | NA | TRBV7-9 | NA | TGTGCCAGCAGCCCATCCGGGACAACATACGAGCAGTACTTC | CASSPSGTTYEQYF
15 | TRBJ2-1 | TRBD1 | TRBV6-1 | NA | TGTGCCAGCAGTGATTGGGACAGGTCCTACAATGAGCAGTTCTTC | CASSDWDRSYNEQFF
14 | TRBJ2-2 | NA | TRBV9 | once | TGTGCCAGCAGCCCCCCCGATCTGGTCGGGGAGCTGTTTTTT | CASSPPDLVGELFF
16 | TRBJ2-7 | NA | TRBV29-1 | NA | TGCAGCGTCAGGGGCGCGCGGGGGTTCGAAGTGTACGAGCAGTACTTC | CSVRGARGFEVYEQYF
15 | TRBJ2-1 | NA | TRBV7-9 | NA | TGTGCCAGCAGCCATGGTGGGCCTTTGTTCAATGAGCAGTTCTTC | CASSHGGPLFNEQFF
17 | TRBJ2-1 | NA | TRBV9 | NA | TGTGCCAGCAGCGTGCCCTATAGCGGCGGACGGGGGAATGAGCAGTTCTTC | CASSVPYSGGRGNEQFF
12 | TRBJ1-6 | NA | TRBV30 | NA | TGTGCCCAGGGAGGCGCAGGTTCACCCCTCCACTTT | CAQGGAGSPLHF
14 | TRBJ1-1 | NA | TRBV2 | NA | TGTGCCAGCAGTGAAAGAAACACGAACACTGAAGCTTTCTTT | CASSERNTNTEAFF
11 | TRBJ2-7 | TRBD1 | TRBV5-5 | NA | TGTGCCAGCAGCAACAGGGGTCTACGGTACTTC | CASSNRGLRYF
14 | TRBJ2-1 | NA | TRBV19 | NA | TGTGCCAGTACGGACTCGCCATATCCCGATGAGCAGTTCTTC | CASTDSPYPDEQFF
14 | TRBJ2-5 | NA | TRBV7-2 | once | TGTGCCAGCAGCCCCGGACCGGATTGGGAGACCCAGTACTTC | CASSPGPDWETQYF
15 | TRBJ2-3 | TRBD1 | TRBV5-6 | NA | TGTGCCAGCAGCATGACAGGGTCACGGACGGATACGCAGTATTTT | CASSMTGSRTDTQYF
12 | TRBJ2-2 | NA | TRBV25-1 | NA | TGTGCCAGCAGTGTTAACACCGGGGAGCTGTTTTTT | CASSVNTGELFF
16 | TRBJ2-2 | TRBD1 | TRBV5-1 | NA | TGCGCCAGCAGCTGGTCCGGGACAGGGGGCACCGGGGAGCTGTTTTTT | CASSWSGTGGTGELFF
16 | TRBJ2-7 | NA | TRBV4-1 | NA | NA | CASSLSLDLVGHEQYF
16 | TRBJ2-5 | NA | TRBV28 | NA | TGTGCCAGCAGTTTACGGGTCCGGCAGACACAAGAGACCCAGTACTTC | CASSLRVRQTQETQYF
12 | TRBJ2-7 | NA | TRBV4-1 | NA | TGCGCCAGCAGCCAAGATGGAGACACCACGCACTTC | CASSQDGDTTHF
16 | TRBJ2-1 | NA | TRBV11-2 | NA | TGTGCCAGCAGCAGGGTGGGAGGGGGCTCCTACAATGAGCAGTTCTTC | CASSRVGGGSYNEQFF
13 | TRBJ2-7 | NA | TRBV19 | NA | TGTGCCAGTAGGGGCAGAACCACCTACGAGCAGTACTTC | CASRGRTTYEQYF
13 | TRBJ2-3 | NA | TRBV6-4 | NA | TGTGCCAGCAGTGACTCGATGGGAGATACGCAGTATTTT | CASSDSMGDTQYF
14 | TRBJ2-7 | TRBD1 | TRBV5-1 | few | TGCGCCAGCAGCTCCGGGACAGGGGCCTACGAGCAGTACTTC | CASSSGTGAYEQYF
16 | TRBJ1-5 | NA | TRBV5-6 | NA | TGTGCCAGCAGCTTGAGGGCTATGGGAAACAATCAGCCCCAGCATTTT | CASSLRAMGNNQPQHF
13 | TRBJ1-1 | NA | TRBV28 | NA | TGTGCCAGCAGTTTTCACTGGAACACTGAAGCTTTCTTT | CASSFHWNTEAFF
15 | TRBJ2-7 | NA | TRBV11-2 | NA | TGTGCCAGCAGCTTAGAACGGATCCTCTCCTACGAGCAGTACTTC | CASSLERILSYEQYF
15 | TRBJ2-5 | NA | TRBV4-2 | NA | TGTGCCAGCAGCCAAGATCGCGCCAACCAAGAGACCCAGTACTTC | CASSQDRANQETQYF
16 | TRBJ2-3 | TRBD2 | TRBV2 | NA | TGTGCCAGCAGCGGGAGACTAGCGGGAGGTAAAGATACGCAGTATTTT | CASSGRLAGGKDTQYF
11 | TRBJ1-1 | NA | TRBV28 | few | TGTGCCAGCAGTCGAAACACTGAAGCTTTCTTT | CASSRNTEAFF
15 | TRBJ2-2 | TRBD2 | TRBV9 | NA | TGTGCCAGCAGCGGGCTAGCGGCGAACACCGGGGAGCTGTTTTTT | CASSGLAANTGELFF
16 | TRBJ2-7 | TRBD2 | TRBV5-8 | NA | TGTGCCAGCAGCTTCGGTATCCGGGAGGTCCCCTACGAGCAGTACTTC | CASSFGIREVPYEQYF
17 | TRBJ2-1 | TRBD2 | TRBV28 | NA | TGTGCCAGCAGTTTAGCTTTTAGCGGGAACCTCCTCAATGAGCAGTTCTTC | CASSLAFSGNLLNEQFF